The 27 T cell receptor beta chains listed next were all sequenced from one sample in a study of cytomegalovirus exposure and HLA in healthy donors (dated by TCRdb to the late 2010s). The method was the immunoSEQ multiplex PCR assay. The multiplex PCR relied on a mix of 60 forward primers for TCR Vbeta segments and 13 reverse primers for TCR Jbeta segments. Held by TCRdb, this immuneACCESS table contains in-frame sequences only and omits some clones. Under half of the omission traces to an unresolved V gene where checked; the cause of the rest is unknown. Recorded for this sample are some 130,000 clones; roughly two thirds of them occurred a single time. 1.6% of the sample rests with the top ten. Sequences were obtained from PBMCs. The source is a man in his thirties or forties in good health and CMV-seropositive.

This clone showed up just a few times. The CDR3 DNA follows: TGTGCCAGCAGCTTCCACAGCTCCTACAATGAGCAGTTCTTC. Encoded protein: CASSFHSSYNEQFF. The chain links TRBV5-8 to TRBJ2-1; D is undetermined. Germline V gene lookup returns CDR1 SGHTS and CDR2 YDEGEE. The V gene lost 2 bases and the J gene lost 0 bases, with 6 bases spanning the gap. The CDR3 loop spans 14 amino acids.

This chain joins TRBV7-9 and TRBJ2-5; 11 bases agree with TRBD2. There are 15 residues in the CDR3. Germline V gives CDR1 SEHNR, CDR2 FQNEAQ (reference sequence). V dropped 0 bases and J dropped 4; count of bases not matched to a gene: 1. The CDR3 DNA follows: TGTGCCAGCAGCTTAGCCCTAGCGGGAGGAGAGACCCAGTACTTC. Amino acid sequence: CASSLALAGGETQYF. Using reference TRBV7-9 and TRBJ2-5 for the parts outside the CDR3, the full variable domain is DTGVSQNPRHKITKRGQNVTFRCDPISEHNRLYWYRQTLGQGPEFLTYFQNEAQLEKSRLLSDRFSAERPKGSFSTLEIQRTEQGDSAMYLCASSLALAGGETQYFGPGTRLLVL.

This chain connects TRBV5-8 to TRBJ1-5; D gene uncertain. Germline CDR1 reads SGHTS; CDR2 reads YDEGEE. There are 14 residues in the CDR3. The V gene lost 5 bases and the J gene lost 3 bases, with 12 bases spanning the gap. DNA for the CDR3: TGTGCCAGCAGGTTACTGGGAGTCAATCAGCCCCAGCATTTT. It translates to CASRLLGVNQPQHF.

The genes are TRBV4-3 and TRBJ1-2, with 8 bases lining up with TRBD1. This CDR3 contains 15 residues. With 1 base clipped from V and 8 bases from J, the junction kept 9 bases outside the gene matches. Germline CDR1 and CDR2: LGHNA and YSLEER. The CDR3: CASSQGDRGLGGYTF. The DNA for the CDR3 is TGCGCCAGCAGCCAAGGAGACAGGGGACTGGGCGGCTACACCTTC.

V is TRBV5-1 and J is TRBJ1-4; 7 nucleotides agree with TRBD1. The CDR3 totals 16 residues. With V trimmed by 2 bases and J by 4 bases, 8 bases remained unmatched. CDR1 SGHRS and CDR2 YFSETQ come from the germline V gene. CDR3 DNA: TGCGCCAGCAGCTTACGACCGACAGGGCTTAATGAAAAACTGTTTTTT. It specifies CASSLRPTGLNEKLFF.

In this sample, this clone turned up a few times. This chain links TRBV9 with TRBJ2-1, with 9 bases fitting TRBD2. J was trimmed by 1 base and V by 2 bases; bases with no gene match: 1. The germline V gene encodes CDR1 SGDLS and CDR2 YYNGEE. CDR3 length: 15 amino acids. CDR3 nucleotides: TGTGCCAGCAGCGTTCTAGCGGGATCCTACAATGAGCAGTTCTTC. Encoded protein: CASSVLAGSYNEQFF.

The chain uses TRBV6-4 and TRBJ1-2; D perhaps matches TRBD1 (6 bases). V lost 3 bases and J 7 bases, leaving 9 bases between the germline ends. In germline, CDR1 is MRHNA, CDR2 SNTAGT. This CDR3 has 12 amino acids. CDR3 loop: CASSDGQIGYTF. In DNA, the CDR3 is TGTGCCAGCAGTGATGGACAGATTGGCTACACCTTC.

The V call is TRBV19, the J call TRBJ2-5; the match to TRBD2 covers 10 bases. After removal of 6 bases from V and 3 bases from J, the junction contained 7 bases not matched to a gene. The CDR3 runs 15 residues. The germline gives CDR1 LNHDA, CDR2 SQIVND (reference sequence). The CDR3 nucleotides are TGTGCCAGTAGCCCAGCGGGAGGGGAAGAAGAGACCCAGTACTTC. This encodes CASSPAGGEEETQYF.

This chain joins TRBV7-2 and TRBJ2-7, with a possible D match to TRBD1 (6 bases). V lost 1 base and J 3 bases, leaving 13 bases between the germline ends. The CDR3 has 15 amino acids. Germline V gives CDR1 SGHTA, CDR2 FQGNSA. For the CDR3, the DNA is TGTGCCAGCAGCTTAGAAGCAGGGGCGATCTACGAGCAGTACTTC. It translates to CASSLEAGAIYEQYF. The whole variable domain, remainder taken from reference TRBV7-2 and TRBJ2-7, is GAGVSQSPSNKVTEKGKDVELRCDPISGHTALYWYRQSLGQGLEFLIYFQGNSAPDKSGLPSDRFSAERTGGSVSTLTIQRTQQEDSAVYLCASSLEAGAIYEQYFGPGTRLTVT.

The chain joins TRBV4-2 to TRBJ1-6, with D maybe TRBD1 (6 bases). The germline CDR1 and CDR2 sequences are LGHNA and YNFKEQ. The CDR3 contains 15 residues. V lost 0 bases, J lost 5 bases, and 8 bases lay in between. The CDR3 reads CASSQEGANNSPLHF. DNA for the CDR3: TGTGCCAGCAGCCAAGAGGGGGCGAATAATTCACCCCTCCACTTT.

In its sample, this clone was seen a few times. The gene calls are TRBV2 and TRBJ1-5; TRBD1 matches 11 bases. Germline CDR1 is SNHLY and CDR2 is FYNNEI. J lost 1 base, V lost 6 bases, and 8 bases had no gene match. The CDR3 is 17 amino acids. CDR3 sequence reads: CASRGTGGSYSNQPQHF. CDR3 DNA sequence: TGTGCCAGCAGGGGGACAGGGGGGTCTTACAGCAATCAGCCCCAGCATTTT.

The chain has TRBV5-1 and TRBJ2-1, with D maybe TRBD2 (5 bases). Between the trimmed V and J ends, which lost 0 bases and 0 bases, there was a span of 7 bases. Germline CDR1 reads SGHRS; CDR2 reads YFSETQ. The CDR3 length is 15 residues. The CDR3 is CASSLVGSSYNEQFF. DNA for the CDR3: TGCGCCAGCAGCTTGGTGGGGAGCTCCTACAATGAGCAGTTCTTC.

This clone was observed a handful of times. The gene calls are TRBV7-6 and TRBJ2-5, with 7 bases matching TRBD1. The length of the CDR3 is 15 residues. Germline-derived CDR1 and CDR2 are SGHVS and FNYEAQ. V shed 4 bases and J 2 bases; nucleotides not matched to a gene: 7. CDR3 nucleotides: TGTGCCAGCAGCTACCTTCCGGGACAGCAAGAGACCCAGTACTTC. Amino acid sequence: CASSYLPGQQETQYF.

V usage is TRBV5-4 and J usage is TRBJ2-5, with TRBD1 matching 8 bases. V shed 4 bases, J shed 1 base, and the junction held 3 bases outside the gene matches. This CDR3 comprises 14 residues. Germline V lookup: CDR1 SGHNT, CDR2 YYREEE (reference sequence). Here the CDR3 DNA reads TGTGCCAGCAGCCCGGACAGGGCCCAAGAGACCCAGTACTTC. Translated: CASSPDRAQETQYF.

V gene TRBV5-4 combines with J gene TRBJ2-7, with 8 positions matching TRBD2. The CDR3 totals 15 residues. The junction had 14 bases not matched to a gene; V was cut back by 7 bases and J by 5 bases. Per germline, CDR1 SGHNT and CDR2 YYREEE (reference sequence). The CDR3 nucleotides read TGTGCCAGCCACTTGGTCGGGACTAGGTCCAACGAGCAGTACTTC. Amino acid sequence: CASHLVGTRSNEQYF.

The V call is TRBV11-2, the J call TRBJ2-7; D is undetermined. This CDR3 is built from 15 residues. CDR1 is SGHAT and CDR2 is FQNNGV in the germline V gene. V lost 4 bases to trimming and J lost 1 base, with 14 bases between them. Written as DNA, the CDR3 is TGTGCCAGCAGCTCGACTCCGGCGAGGTCCTACGAGCAGTACTTC. This gives the protein CASSSTPARSYEQYF.

The rearrangement uses TRBV6-5 and TRBJ1-1; 11 bases map to TRBD1. The V segment lost 2 bases and the J segment 5 bases; nucleotides outside the gene matches: 1. CDR1 is MNHEY, CDR2 SVGAGI, per germline. The CDR3 runs 14 residues. CDR3 sequence (DNA): TGTGCCAGCAGTTACAGGGACAGGGGGACTGAAGCTTTCTTT. Translation gives CASSYRDRGTEAFF.

This chain uses TRBV5-4 with TRBJ2-7, with 10 bases lining up with TRBD2. The CDR3 contains 16 residues. V gave up 1 base and J gave up 2 bases; unmatched junction bases: 6. CDR1 SGHNT and CDR2 YYREEE come from the germline V gene (reference sequence). CDR3 sequence reads: CASSLTSGIPTYEQYF. CDR3 in DNA: TGTGCCAGCAGCTTGACTAGCGGGATCCCCACCTACGAGCAGTACTTC.

This chain connects TRBV19 to TRBJ2-7; possibly TRBD2 for D (5 bases). CDR3 length: 14 amino acids. The V gene's germline CDR1 is LNHDA and CDR2 SQIVND (reference sequence). V was cut by 1 base and J by 3 bases, with 10 bases left in between. In DNA form, the CDR3 reads TGTGCCAGTAGTATAGGAGGGAGCATCTACGAGCAGTACTTC. Translating gives CASSIGGSIYEQYF.

This clone was observed a handful of times. The V and J genes are TRBV11-3 and TRBJ2-1; 11 bases match TRBD2. V trimming: 5 bases; J trimming: 5 bases; junction bases outside the gene matches: 8. The CDR3 contains 16 residues. CDR1 is SGHNT, CDR2 YENEEA, per germline. This CDR3 reads CASSADLAGGDNEQFF. The CDR3 DNA reads as TGTGCCAGCAGCGCAGACCTAGCGGGAGGTGACAATGAGCAGTTCTTC.

The V call is TRBV29-1, the J call TRBJ2-1; D possibly corresponds to TRBD2 (6 bases). Germline V gene lookup returns CDR1 SQVTM and CDR2 ANQGSEA. V lost 1 base and J 4 bases, leaving 11 bases between the germline ends. This CDR3 contains 14 residues. Here the CDR3 DNA reads TGCAGCGTTGAAGCCGGGGGAATGTACAATGAGCAGTTCTTC. This codes for CSVEAGGMYNEQFF.

The genes are TRBV27 and TRBJ1-6; D is unclear. The CDR3 runs 13 residues. Per germline, CDR1 MNHEY and CDR2 SMNVEV (reference sequence). Trimming cost V 5 bases and J 9 bases, with 11 bases left between them. The chain's CDR3 is CASSGQAGSPLHF. As DNA, the CDR3 is TGTGCCAGCAGTGGGCAGGCTGGTTCACCCCTCCACTTT.

In its sample, this clone was seen a few times. This chain links TRBV2 with TRBJ2-7, with D uncertain. This CDR3 comprises 13 residues. V was clipped by 3 bases and J by 3 bases, with 9 bases between them. Germline-derived CDR1 and CDR2 are SNHLY and FYNNEI. The CDR3 DNA reads as TGTGCCAGCAGTGAGAGGTATTTCTACGAGCAGTACTTC. Protein: CASSERYFYEQYF.

This clone has more than one count but fewer than ten. The chain has TRBV5-1 and TRBJ2-7; 7 bases match TRBD1. The V gene's germline CDR1 is SGHRS and CDR2 YFSETQ. Germline trimming cut 2 bases from V and 0 bases from J; bases unmatched to any gene: 8. This CDR3 region has 16 residues. The CDR3 reads CASSFSRQGYSYEQYF. CDR3 nucleotide sequence: TGCGCCAGCAGCTTCTCGCGACAGGGCTACTCCTACGAGCAGTACTTC.

The genes are TRBV25-1 and TRBJ1-1; D gene unclear. V was trimmed by 2 bases and J by 10 bases, leaving 11 bases between them. CDR1 and CDR2 from the germline V gene are MGHDK and SYGVNS. This CDR3 is built from 12 residues. The CDR3 region is CASSEKGRGAFF. CDR3 nucleotide sequence: TGTGCCAGCAGTGAAAAAGGCCGAGGAGCTTTCTTT.

The CDR3 nucleotides are TGTGCCAGCAGTTTCTATGGCACAGATACGCAGTATTTT. Translated, it gives CASSFYGTDTQYF. The chain has TRBV27 and TRBJ2-3; D not resolved. The ends were cut back, 3 bases at V and 1 base at J, with 5 bases in the middle. CDR1 and CDR2 from the germline V gene are MNHEY and SMNVEV (reference sequence). The CDR3 has 13 amino acids.

This chain joins TRBV29-1 and TRBJ1-1; D call uncertain. This CDR3 comprises 12 residues. Germline lookup yields CDR1 SQVTM and CDR2 ANQGSEA. Trimming stripped 7 bases from V and 11 bases from J, with 20 bases between. The CDR3 sequence: CSARQHRAAAFF. The DNA of the CDR3 is TGCAGCGCCCGGCAACATCGAGCAGCGGCTTTCTTT.